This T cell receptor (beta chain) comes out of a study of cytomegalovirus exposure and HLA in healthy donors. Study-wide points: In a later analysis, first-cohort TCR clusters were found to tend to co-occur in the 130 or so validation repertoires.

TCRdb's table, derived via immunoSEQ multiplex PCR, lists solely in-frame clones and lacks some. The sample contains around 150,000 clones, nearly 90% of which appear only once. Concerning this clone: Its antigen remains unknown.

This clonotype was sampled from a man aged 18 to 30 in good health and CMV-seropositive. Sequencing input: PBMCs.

For the CDR3, the DNA is TGTGCCACCAGCAGATCCGGGAGCCTGGGCTACGAGCAGTACTTC. Protein product: CATSRSGSLGYEQYF. The chain links TRBV15 to TRBJ2-7; maybe TRBD2 (6 bases). Trimming cost V 2 bases and J 3 bases, with 14 bases left between them. The CDR3 has 15 residues. In germline, CDR1 is LNHNV, CDR2 YYDKDF (reference sequence).